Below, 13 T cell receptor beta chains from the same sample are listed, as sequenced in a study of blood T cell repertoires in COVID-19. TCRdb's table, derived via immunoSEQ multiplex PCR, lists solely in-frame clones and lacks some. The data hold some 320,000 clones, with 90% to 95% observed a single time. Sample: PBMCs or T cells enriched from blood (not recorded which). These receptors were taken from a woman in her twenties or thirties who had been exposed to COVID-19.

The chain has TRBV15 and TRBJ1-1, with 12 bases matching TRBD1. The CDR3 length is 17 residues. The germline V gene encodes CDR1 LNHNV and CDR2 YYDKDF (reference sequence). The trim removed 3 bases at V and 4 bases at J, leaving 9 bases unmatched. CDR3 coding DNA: TGTGCCACCAGCAGGGACCGGGACAGGGGGCTGGGCACTGAAGCTTTCTTT. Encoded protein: CATSRDRDRGLGTEAFF. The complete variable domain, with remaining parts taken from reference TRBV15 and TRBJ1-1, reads DAMVIQNPRYQVTQFGKPVTLSCSQTLNHNVMYWYQQKSSQAPKLLFHYYDKDFNNEADTPDNFQSRRPNTSFCFLDIRSPGLGDTAMYLCATSRDRDRGLGTEAFFGQGTRLTVV.

CDR3 DNA sequence: TGTGCCTGGAGGCGAGACAGGGAGGATGGAAGCTACACCTTC. Translating it yields CAWRRDREDGSYTF. This chain links TRBV30 with TRBJ1-2; 7 bases line up with TRBD1. Germline CDR1 reads GTSNPN; CDR2 reads SVGIG (reference sequence). This CDR3 has 14 amino acids. V gave up 3 bases and J gave up 9 bases; unmatched junction bases: 13.

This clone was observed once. CDR3 loop: CASSQAGSAFF. CDR3 in DNA: TGTGCCAGCAGCCAAGCAGGGTCCGCTTTCTTT. This chain links TRBV3-1 (or the pseudogene TRBV3-2) with TRBJ1-1; TRBD1 is a possible D gene (5 bases). Germline V lookup: CDR1 LGHDT, CDR2 YNNKEL (reference sequence). The CDR3 is made up of 11 amino acids. V lost 1 base, J lost 11 bases, and 8 bases lay in between.

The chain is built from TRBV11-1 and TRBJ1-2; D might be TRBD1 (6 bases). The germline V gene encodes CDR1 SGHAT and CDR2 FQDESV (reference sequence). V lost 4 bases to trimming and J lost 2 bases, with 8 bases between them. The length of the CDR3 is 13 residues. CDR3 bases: TGTGCCAGCAGCTCTACAGGGAACTATGGCTACACCTTC. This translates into CASSSTGNYGYTF.

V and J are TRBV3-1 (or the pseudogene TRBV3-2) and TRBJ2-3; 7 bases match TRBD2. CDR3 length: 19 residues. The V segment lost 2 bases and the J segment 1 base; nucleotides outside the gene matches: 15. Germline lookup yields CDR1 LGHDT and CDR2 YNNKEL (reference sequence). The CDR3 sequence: CASSQPLIGGLYRTDTQYF. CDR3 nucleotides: TGTGCCAGCAGCCAACCCCTCATCGGGGGACTATACCGCACAGATACGCAGTATTTT.

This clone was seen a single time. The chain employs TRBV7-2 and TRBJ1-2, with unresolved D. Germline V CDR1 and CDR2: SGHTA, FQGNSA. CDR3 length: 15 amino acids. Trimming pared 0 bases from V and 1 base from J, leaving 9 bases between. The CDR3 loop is CASSLANLINYGYTF. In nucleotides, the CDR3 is TGTGCCAGCAGCTTAGCGAACTTAATTAACTATGGCTACACCTTC.

CDR3 region: CATSRAGGPLLGEQFF. The DNA for the CDR3 is TGTGCCACCAGCAGAGCCGGGGGTCCTTTACTTGGTGAGCAGTTCTTC. The chain recombines TRBV15 with TRBJ2-1, with D perhaps TRBD2 (6 bases). V lost 1 base to trimming and J lost 9 bases, with 19 bases between them. Germline CDR1 LNHNV, CDR2 YYDKDF (reference sequence). CDR3 size: 16 residues.

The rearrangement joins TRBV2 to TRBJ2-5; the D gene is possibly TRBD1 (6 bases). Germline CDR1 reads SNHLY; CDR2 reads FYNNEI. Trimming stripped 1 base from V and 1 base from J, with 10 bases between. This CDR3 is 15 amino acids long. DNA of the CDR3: TGTGCCAGCAGTGAAGGGTGGGGGCTCCAAGAGACCCAGTACTTC. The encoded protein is CASSEGWGLQETQYF.

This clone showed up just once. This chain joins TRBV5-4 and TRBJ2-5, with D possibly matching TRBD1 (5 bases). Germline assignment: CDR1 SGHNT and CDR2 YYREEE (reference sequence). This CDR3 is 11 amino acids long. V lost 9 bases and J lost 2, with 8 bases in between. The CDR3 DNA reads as TGTGCCACGACAGAACAAGAGACCCAGTACTTC. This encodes CATTEQETQYF.

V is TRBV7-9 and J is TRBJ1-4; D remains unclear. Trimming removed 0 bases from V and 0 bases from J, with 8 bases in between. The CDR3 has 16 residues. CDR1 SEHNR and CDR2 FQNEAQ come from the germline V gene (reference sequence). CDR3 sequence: CASSLALDTTNEKLFF. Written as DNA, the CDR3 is TGTGCCAGCAGCTTAGCGCTAGATACAACTAATGAAAAACTGTTTTTT.

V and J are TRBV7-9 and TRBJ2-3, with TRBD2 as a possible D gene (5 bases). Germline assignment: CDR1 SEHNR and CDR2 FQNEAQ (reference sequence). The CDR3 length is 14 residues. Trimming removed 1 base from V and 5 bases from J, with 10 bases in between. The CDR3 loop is CASSLGRTRDTQYF. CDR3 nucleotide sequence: TGTGCCAGCAGCTTAGGTCGGACTCGAGATACGCAGTATTTT. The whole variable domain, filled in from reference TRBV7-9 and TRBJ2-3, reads DTGVSQNPRHKITKRGQNVTFRCDPISEHNRLYWYRQTLGQGPEFLTYFQNEAQLEKSRLLSDRFSAERPKGSFSTLEIQRTEQGDSAMYLCASSLGRTRDTQYFGPGTRLTVL.

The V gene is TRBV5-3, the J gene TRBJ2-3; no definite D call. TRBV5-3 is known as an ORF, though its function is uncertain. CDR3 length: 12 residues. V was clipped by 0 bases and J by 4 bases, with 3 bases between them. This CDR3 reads CARSLEPDTQYF. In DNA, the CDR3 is TGTGCCAGAAGCTTGGAGCCAGATACGCAGTATTTT.

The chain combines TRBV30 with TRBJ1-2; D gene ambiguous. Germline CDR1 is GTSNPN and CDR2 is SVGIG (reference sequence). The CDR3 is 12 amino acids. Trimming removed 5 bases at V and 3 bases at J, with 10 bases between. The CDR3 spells CAWLRDDYGYTF. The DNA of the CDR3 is TGTGCCTGGTTACGGGATGACTATGGCTACACCTTC.